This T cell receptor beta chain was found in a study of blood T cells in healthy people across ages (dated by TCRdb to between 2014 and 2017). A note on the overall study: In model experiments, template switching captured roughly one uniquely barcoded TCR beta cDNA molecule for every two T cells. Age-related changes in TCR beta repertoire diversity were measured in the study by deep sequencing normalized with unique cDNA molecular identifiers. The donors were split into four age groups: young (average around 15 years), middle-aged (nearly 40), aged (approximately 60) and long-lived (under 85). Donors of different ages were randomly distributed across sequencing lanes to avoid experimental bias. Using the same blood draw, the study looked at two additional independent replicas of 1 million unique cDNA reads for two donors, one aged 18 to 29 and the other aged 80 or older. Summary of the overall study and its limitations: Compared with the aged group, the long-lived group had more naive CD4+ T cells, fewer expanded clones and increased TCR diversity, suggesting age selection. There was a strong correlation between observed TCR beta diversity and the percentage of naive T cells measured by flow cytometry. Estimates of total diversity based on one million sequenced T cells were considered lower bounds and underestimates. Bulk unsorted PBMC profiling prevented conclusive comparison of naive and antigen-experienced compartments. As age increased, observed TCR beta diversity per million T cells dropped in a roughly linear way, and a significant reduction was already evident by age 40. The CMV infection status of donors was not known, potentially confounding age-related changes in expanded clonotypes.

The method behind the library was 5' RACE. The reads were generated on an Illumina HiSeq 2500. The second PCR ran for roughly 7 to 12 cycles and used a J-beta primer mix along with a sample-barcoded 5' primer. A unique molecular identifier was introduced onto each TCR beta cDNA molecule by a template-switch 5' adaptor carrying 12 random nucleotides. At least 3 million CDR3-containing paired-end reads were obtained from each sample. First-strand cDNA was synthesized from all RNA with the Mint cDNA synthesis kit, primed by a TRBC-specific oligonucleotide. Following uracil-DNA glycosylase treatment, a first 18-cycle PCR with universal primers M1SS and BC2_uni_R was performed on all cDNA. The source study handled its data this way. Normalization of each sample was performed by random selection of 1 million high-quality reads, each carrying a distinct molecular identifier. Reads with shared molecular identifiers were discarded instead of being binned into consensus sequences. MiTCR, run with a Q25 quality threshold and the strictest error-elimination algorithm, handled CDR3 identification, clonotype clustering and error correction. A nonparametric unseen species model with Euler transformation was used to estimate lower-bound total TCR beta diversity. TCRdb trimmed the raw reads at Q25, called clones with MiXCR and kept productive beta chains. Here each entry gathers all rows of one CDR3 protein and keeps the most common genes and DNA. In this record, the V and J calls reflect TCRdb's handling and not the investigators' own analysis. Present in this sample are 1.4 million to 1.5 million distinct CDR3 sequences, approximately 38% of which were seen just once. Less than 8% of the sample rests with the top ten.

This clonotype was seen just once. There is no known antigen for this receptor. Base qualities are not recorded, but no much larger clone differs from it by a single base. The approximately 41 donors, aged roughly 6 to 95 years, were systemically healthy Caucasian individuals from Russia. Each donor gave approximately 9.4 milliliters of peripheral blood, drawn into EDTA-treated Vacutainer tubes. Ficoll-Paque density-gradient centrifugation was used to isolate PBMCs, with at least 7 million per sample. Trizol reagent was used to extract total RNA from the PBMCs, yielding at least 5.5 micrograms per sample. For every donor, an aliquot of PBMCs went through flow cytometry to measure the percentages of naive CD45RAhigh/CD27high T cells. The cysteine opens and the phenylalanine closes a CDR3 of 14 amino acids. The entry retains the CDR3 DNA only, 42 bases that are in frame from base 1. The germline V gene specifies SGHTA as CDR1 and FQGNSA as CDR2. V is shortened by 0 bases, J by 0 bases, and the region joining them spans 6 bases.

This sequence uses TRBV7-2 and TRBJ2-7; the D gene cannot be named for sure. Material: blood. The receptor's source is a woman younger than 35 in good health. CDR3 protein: CASSLASNSYEQYF. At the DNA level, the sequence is TGTGCCAGCAGCTTAGCTTCGAACTCCTACGAGCAGTACTTC.